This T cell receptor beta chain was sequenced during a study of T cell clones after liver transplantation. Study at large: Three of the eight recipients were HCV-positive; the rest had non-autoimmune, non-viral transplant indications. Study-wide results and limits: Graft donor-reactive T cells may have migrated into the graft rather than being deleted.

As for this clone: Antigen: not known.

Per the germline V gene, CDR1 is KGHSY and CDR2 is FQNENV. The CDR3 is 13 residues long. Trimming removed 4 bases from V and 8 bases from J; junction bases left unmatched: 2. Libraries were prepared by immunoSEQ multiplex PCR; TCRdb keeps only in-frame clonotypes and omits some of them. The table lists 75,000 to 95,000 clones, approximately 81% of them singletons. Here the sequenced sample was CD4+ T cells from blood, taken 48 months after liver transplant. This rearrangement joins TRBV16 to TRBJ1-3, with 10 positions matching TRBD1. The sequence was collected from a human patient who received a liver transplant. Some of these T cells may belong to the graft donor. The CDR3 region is CASSLTGGHTIYF. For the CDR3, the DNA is TGTGCCAGCAGCCTGACAGGGGGCCACACCATATATTTT.